Listed here are 9 T cell receptor beta chains from one sample, sequenced in a study of PD-L1 blockade in urothelial cancer. The method was immunoSEQ multiplex PCR; TCRdb's version includes in-frame clones alone and lacks a portion of them. Among tens of thousands of clones listed, about 90% were seen once. The sample was PBMCs, taken around atezolizumab (anti-PD-L1) treatment. The receptors derive from a man in his 60s with urothelial cancer.

J is TRBJ1-3 and V is TRBV30, with 9 bases identical to TRBD1. The CDR3 covers 12 residues. Germline lookup yields CDR1 GTSNPN and CDR2 SVGIG (reference sequence). Trimming took 0 bases from V and 11 from J; bases not matched to a gene: 2. This CDR3 is CAWSVQGASIYF. The DNA for the CDR3 is TGTGCCTGGAGTGTACAGGGGGCATCCATATATTTT.

For this clone: At one end, the junction sequence differs from germline, possibly due to a read error. In DNA form, the CDR3 reads TGTGCTAGCAGCTTAGAGCGGGGGGCGCAAGAGACCCAGTACTTC. Protein: CASSLERGAQETQYF. The chain joins TRBV7-7 to TRBJ2-5; 9 positions match TRBD2. This CDR3 region has 15 residues. Germline V CDR1 and CDR2: SSHAT, FNYEAQ (reference sequence).

This clone has just one count. The V and J genes are TRBV18 and TRBJ1-1, with 9 bases aligning to TRBD1. The CDR3 covers 14 residues. The germline gives CDR1 KGHSH, CDR2 LQKENI. Unmatched junction bases numbered 5, after V lost 3 bases and J lost 6 bases. CDR3 residues: CASSPRDRESEAFF. In DNA, the CDR3 is TGTGCCAGCTCACCTCGGGACAGGGAATCTGAAGCTTTCTTT. The whole variable domain, remainder taken from reference TRBV18 and TRBJ1-1, is NAGVMQNPRHLVRRRGQEARLRCSPMKGHSHVYWYRQLPEEGLKFMVYLQKENIIDESGMPKERFSAEFPKEGPSILRIQQVVRGDSAAYFCASSPRDRESEAFFGQGTRLTVV.

About this clone: A junction end diverges from the germline sequence, so it may reflect a read error. The chain uses TRBV5-1 and TRBJ1-1; D perhaps matches TRBD1 (6 bases). This CDR3 has 14 residues. The V gene's germline CDR1 is SGHRS and CDR2 YFSETQ. The CDR3 DNA is TGCGCCAGCAGTTTGGGGGGCGCTGACACTGAAGCTTTCTTT. Its translation: CASSLGGADTEAFF.

CDR3 in DNA: TGTGCCAGCAGCTTAGCCGCCGGGGGTAATGAAAAACTGTTTTTT. Amino acid sequence: CASSLAAGGNEKLFF. The J gene is TRBJ1-4, the V gene TRBV7-9, with a possible D match to TRBD1 (5 bases). CDR1 and CDR2 (germline): SEHNR, FQNEAQ (reference sequence). The CDR3 spans 15 residues. The V gene lost 0 bases and the J gene lost 4 bases, with 9 bases spanning the gap.

CDR3: CASSQGEGDRGREQFF. CDR3 nucleotide sequence: TGCGCCAGCAGCCAAGGGGAAGGAGACAGGGGGCGTGAGCAGTTCTTC. The chain carries TRBV4-1 and TRBJ2-1; 10 bases are shared with TRBD1. V shed 1 base and J 9 bases; nucleotides not matched to a gene: 9. This CDR3 comprises 16 residues. Germline CDR1 MGHRA, CDR2 YSYEKL.

The chain joins TRBV19 to TRBJ2-6; a weak D match, TRBD1 (6 bases). The CDR3 consists of 15 residues. Per the germline V gene, CDR1 is LNHDA and CDR2 is SQIVND (reference sequence). The germline V and J ends were trimmed by 6 bases and 3 bases, with 12 bases remaining between them. DNA of the CDR3: TGTGCCAGTAGCACCAACAGGGATGGGGCCAACGTCCTGACTTTC. Its protein product is CASSTNRDGANVLTF.

This clone was seen only once. The chain has TRBV7-2 and TRBJ2-2; the D gene is possibly TRBD1 (5 bases). Trimming removed 5 bases at V and 6 bases at J, with 16 bases between. Germline V lookup: CDR1 SGHTA, CDR2 FQGNSA. The CDR3 is 15 residues long. The CDR3 nucleotides read TGTGCCAGCAGCCCCCAGGGCAGGTTCGCCGGGGAGCTGTTTTTT. Translating gives CASSPQGRFAGELFF.

The count of this clone is one. The chain is built from TRBV27 and TRBJ1-6, with 7 bases identical to TRBD1. The CDR3 length is 14 residues. Unmatched junction bases numbered 0, after V lost 6 bases and J lost 1 base. Looked up from germline, CDR1 is MNHEY and CDR2 is SMNVEV (reference sequence). The CDR3 sequence: CASSRGSYNSPLHF. CDR3 sequence (DNA): TGTGCCAGCAGCAGGGGGTCCTATAATTCACCCCTCCACTTT.